The T cell receptor beta chain described here comes from a study of T cell responses to AZD1222 COVID-19 vaccine. Germline trimming cut 2 bases from V and 0 bases from J; bases unmatched to any gene: 6. This CDR3 is built from 17 residues. CDR1 and CDR2 (germline): SGHNT, YENEEA. Repertoires were generated with immunoSEQ multiplex PCR, while TCRdb's copy carries only in-frame clones and drops some. The data show 120,000 or so clones, less than 95% seen once. Study-level points and caveats: Dominant CD4 TCR responses targeted spike regions 160-218 and 743-854. Among spike-specific TCRs, nearly half reportedly target unmutated variant regions.

This clone was counted ten times or more. Its cognate antigen is unknown. This receptor was taken from an adult in good health. The sequencing here drew on peripheral blood, taken on day 0 of AZD1222 vaccination. The chain is built from TRBV11-3 and TRBJ2-1, with TRBD1 matching 8 bases. DNA for the CDR3: TGTGCCAGCAGCTTAAGGACAGGGTCCGGCTCCTACAATGAGCAGTTCTTC. Translation gives CASSLRTGSGSYNEQFF. Supplemented by reference TRBV11-3 and TRBJ2-1, the full variable domain reads EAGVVQSPRYKIIEKKQPVAFWCNPISGHNTLYWYLQNLGQGPELLIRYENEEAVDDSQLPKDRFSAERLKGVDSTLKIQPAELGDSAVYLCASSLRTGSGSYNEQFFGPGTRLTVL.